A single sample gave rise to the 30 T cell receptor beta chains below, sequenced in a study of T cell changes during pregnancy in multiple sclerosis. Method: immunoSEQ multiplex PCR; TCRdb's copy keeps in-frame clones and lacks some. The sample contains around 96,000 clones, 94% of which appear only once. The sample in question was peripheral blood, obtained in the third trimester of pregnancy. The receptors shown here come from a female donor with multiple sclerosis, enrolled in a pregnancy study.

The V call is TRBV10-3, the J call TRBJ2-7; no firm D call. The V end lost 4 bases, the J end lost 2 bases, and 9 bases lay between the germline ends. CDR3 size: 13 residues. Germline assignment: CDR1 ENHRY and CDR2 SYGVKD. The chain's CDR3 is CAISGPNPYEQYF. In DNA form, the CDR3 reads TGTGCCATCAGTGGGCCCAACCCCTACGAGCAGTACTTC.

The rearrangement joins TRBV18 to TRBJ2-1; D possibly corresponds to TRBD2 (6 bases). CDR1 and CDR2 (germline): KGHSH, LQKENI. The CDR3 runs to 16 residues. V lost 4 bases and J 3 bases, leaving 16 bases between the germline ends. The CDR3 loop is CASSLGSGEVYNEQFF. In DNA, the CDR3 is TGTGCCAGCTCACTCGGGAGCGGTGAAGTCTACAATGAGCAGTTCTTC.

V gene TRBV19 combines with J gene TRBJ2-7, with a possible D match to TRBD2 (5 bases). This CDR3 is built from 15 residues. V gave up 0 bases and J gave up 6 bases, with 15 bases separating them. CDR1 and CDR2 (germline): LNHDA, SQIVND (reference sequence). In nucleotides, the CDR3 is TGTGCCAGTAGTATAGATCCCGCCGGTCGGGGCGAGCAGTACTTC. The encoded protein is CASSIDPAGRGEQYF. The full variable domain, completed using reference TRBV19 and TRBJ2-7, is DGGITQSPKYLFRKEGQNVTLSCEQNLNHDAMYWYRQDPGQGLRLIYYSQIVNDFQKGDIAEGYSVSREKKESFPLTVTSAQKNPTAFYLCASSIDPAGRGEQYFGPGTRLTVT.

J is TRBJ2-1 and V is TRBV9; D is unresolved. This CDR3 has 15 amino acids. V was clipped by 1 base and J by 7 bases, with 15 bases between them. Germline V gene lookup returns CDR1 SGDLS and CDR2 YYNGEE. The CDR3 DNA sequence: TGTGCCAGCAGCGTACTGGAACGGTCGAGGAATGAGCAGTTCTTC. Translated: CASSVLERSRNEQFF.

The rearrangement links TRBV27 to TRBJ2-7; 10 bases agree with TRBD2. CDR3 length: 17 residues. Trimming removed 2 bases from V and 4 bases from J; junction bases left unmatched: 11. Germline assignment: CDR1 MNHEY and CDR2 SMNVEV (reference sequence). The CDR3 coding sequence is TGTGCCAGCAGTTTAGCCGCGGGAGCGGGAGGGAGGTACGAGCAGTACTTC. It is translated as CASSLAAGAGGRYEQYF.

This clone came up once. The J gene is TRBJ2-1, the V gene TRBV20-1; no clear D gene. The CDR3 contains 10 residues. Germline-derived CDR1 and CDR2 are DFQATT and SNEGSKA (reference sequence). The V end lost 1 base, the J end lost 10 bases, and 5 bases lay between the germline ends. CDR3: CSARVLEQFF. The DNA for the CDR3 is TGCAGTGCTAGAGTCCTAGAGCAGTTCTTC.

Notes on this clone: The sample holds other DNA sequences that translate to the same CDR3. The chain joins TRBV20-1 to TRBJ2-7; weak D call: TRBD2 (5 bases). Deletions cut 3 bases from V and 5 bases from J, with 8 bases between. CDR3 length: 11 residues. Germline CDR1 and CDR2: DFQATT and SNEGSKA (reference sequence). CDR3 nucleotides: TGCAGTGCTAGTGGGCGGGACGAGCAGTACTTC. It is translated as CSASGRDEQYF.

CDR3 sequence reads: CATSRPSYNEQFF. CDR3 DNA sequence: TGTGCCACCAGCAGACCTAGCTACAATGAGCAGTTCTTC. The rearrangement uses TRBV15 and TRBJ2-1; D is undetermined. CDR3 length: 13 amino acids. CDR1 and CDR2 (germline): LNHNV, YYDKDF (reference sequence). Trimming shortened V by 2 bases and J by 3 bases, and 5 bases separated the two germline ends.

This chain links TRBV27 with TRBJ2-3, with 13 bases identical to TRBD2. The CDR3 covers 15 residues. CDR1 MNHEY and CDR2 SMNVEV come from the germline V gene (reference sequence). Trimming at V came to 4 bases and at J to 12 bases, leaving 10 bases not matched to a gene. The CDR3 nucleotides read TGTGCCAGCAGTTCACCGACTAGCGGGAGGTTCGCACAGTATTTT. Its translation: CASSSPTSGRFAQYF.

DNA for the CDR3: TGTGCCAGCACCCCGGGCGGGGGTAACTACAATGAGCAGTTCTTC. This codes for CASTPGGGNYNEQFF. The chain is built from TRBV28 and TRBJ2-1, with 7 bases that match TRBD2. Germline assignment: CDR1 MDHEN and CDR2 SYDVKM. This CDR3 region has 15 residues. Losses at the gene ends were 7 bases for V and 3 bases for J; bases not matched to a gene: 9.

This chain uses TRBV7-9 with TRBJ2-7; possibly TRBD2 for D (6 bases). The CDR3 is 15 amino acids. Germline V lookup: CDR1 SEHNR, CDR2 FQNEAQ (reference sequence). Trimming removed 5 bases from V and 0 bases from J, with 14 bases in between. This chain's CDR3 is CASSPSAGSSYEQYF. CDR3 coding DNA: TGTGCCAGCAGCCCTAGCGCGGGAAGCTCCTACGAGCAGTACTTC.

This clone has only a few counts. The V gene is TRBV2, the J gene TRBJ1-2; tentatively, D is TRBD1 (5 bases). Per germline, CDR1 SNHLY and CDR2 FYNNEI. V gave up 9 bases and J gave up 4 bases, with 9 bases separating them. The CDR3 sequence is 11 residues long. CDR3 nucleotides: TGTGCCAGTCAGGGCACCTATGGCTACACCTTC. Translated, it gives CASQGTYGYTF.

This clone has a single count. V gene TRBV28 combines with J gene TRBJ2-2; perhaps TRBD1 as D (6 bases). V was trimmed by 6 bases and J by 4 bases, leaving 12 bases between them. CDR1 and CDR2 (germline): MDHEN, SYDVKM. This CDR3 spans 14 amino acids. CDR3 in amino acids: CASSYTGITGELFF. CDR3 nucleotide sequence: TGTGCCAGCAGCTACACAGGGATCACCGGGGAGCTGTTTTTT.

The chain recombines TRBV9 with TRBJ2-3; D call uncertain. The germline V gene has CDR1 SGDLS and CDR2 YYNGEE. The CDR3 totals 13 residues. The V and J ends lost 1 base and 4 bases respectively, with 7 bases between them. In nucleotides, the CDR3 is TGTGCCAGCAGCGTATCCGTCGCAGATACGCAGTATTTT. It codes for CASSVSVADTQYF.

The chain recombines TRBV7-8 with TRBJ1-2, with 8 nucleotides matching TRBD1. CDR3 length equals 14 residues. V lost 1 base to trimming and J lost 5 bases; unmatched junction nucleotides: 3. In germline, CDR1 is SGHVS, CDR2 FQNEAQ. CDR3 region: CASSLGTGNYGYTF. CDR3 sequence (DNA): TGTGCCAGCAGCTTAGGGACAGGGAATTATGGCTACACCTTC.

CDR3 in DNA: TGTGCCAGCTCACCAGGCGGGATGTCTGGGGCCAACGTCCTGACTTTC. Translated: CASSPGGMSGANVLTF. This rearrangement joins TRBV18 to TRBJ2-6; D may be TRBD2 (6 bases). Germline CDR1 and CDR2: KGHSH and LQKENI. Trimming shortened V by 2 bases and J by 1 base, and 9 bases separated the two germline ends. This CDR3 contains 16 residues. Full variable domain (remainder filled in from reference TRBV18 and TRBJ2-6): NAGVMQNPRHLVRRRGQEARLRCSPMKGHSHVYWYRQLPEEGLKFMVYLQKENIIDESGMPKERFSAEFPKEGPSILRIQQVVRGDSAAYFCASSPGGMSGANVLTFGAGSRLTVL.

J is TRBJ1-4 and V is TRBV20-1; D is uncertain. This CDR3 comprises 11 residues. The germline V and J ends were trimmed by 6 bases and 5 bases, with 7 bases remaining between them. Germline V gives CDR1 DFQATT, CDR2 SNEGSKA (reference sequence). The CDR3 protein is CSAAPNEKLFF. In DNA, the CDR3 is TGCAGTGCCGCGCCGAATGAAAAACTGTTTTTT.

The chain links TRBV28 to TRBJ1-5; TRBD1 agrees at 9 bases. There are 14 residues in the CDR3. Germline V gives CDR1 MDHEN, CDR2 SYDVKM. The J segment lost 6 bases and the V segment lost 9 bases, leaving 9 bases of the junction unmatched. The CDR3 reads CASNHRGLGQPQHF. The DNA of the CDR3 is TGTGCCAGTAACCACAGGGGGCTTGGTCAGCCCCAGCATTTT.

This clone showed up just once. V is TRBV27 and J is TRBJ2-3; 10 nucleotides agree with TRBD2. The germline gives CDR1 MNHEY, CDR2 SMNVEV (reference sequence). Germline trimming cut 8 bases from V and 1 base from J; bases unmatched to any gene: 6. The CDR3 has 15 amino acids. CDR3 nucleotides: TGTGCCAGCGTAGCGGGAGGTAGGGGCACAGATACGCAGTATTTT. Translating gives CASVAGGRGTDTQYF.

The chain links TRBV19 to TRBJ1-5, with 8 bases lining up with TRBD1. V dropped 4 bases and J dropped 4; count of bases not matched to a gene: 6. The CDR3 consists of 15 residues. Germline values: CDR1 LNHDA, CDR2 SQIVND (reference sequence). Here the CDR3 DNA reads TGTGCCAGTAGTAACGACAGGGGCTATAATCAGCCCCAGCATTTT. This gives the protein CASSNDRGYNQPQHF.

The chain employs TRBV27 and TRBJ2-1; D ambiguous. The CDR3 length is 14 residues. CDR1 and CDR2 (germline): MNHEY, SMNVEV (reference sequence). Between the trimmed V and J ends, which lost 5 bases and 5 bases, there was a span of 13 bases. The DNA for the CDR3 is TGTGCCAGCAGTCTAAACTTGGTCCACAATGAGCAGTTCTTC. It is translated as CASSLNLVHNEQFF.

CDR3 coding DNA: TGCAGCGTTGAACGTTTTTTTGAGGGGGCCAGCTCCTACGAGCAGTACTTC. Amino acids: CSVERFFEGASSYEQYF. The rearrangement joins TRBV29-1 to TRBJ2-7; 7 bases fit TRBD1. The CDR3 covers 17 residues. V gave up 2 bases and J gave up 0 bases; unmatched junction bases: 13. Germline lookup yields CDR1 SQVTM and CDR2 ANQGSEA.

CDR3 nucleotides: TGTGCCAGCAGTGACGGGGTCTTTTATGGCTACACCTTC. Translation: CASSDGVFYGYTF. This chain links TRBV2 with TRBJ1-2; D not resolved. The CDR3 is made up of 13 amino acids. Germline V gene sequence: CDR1 SNHLY, CDR2 FYNNEI. V lost 3 bases and J lost 5, with 10 bases in between.

The chain is built from TRBV14 and TRBJ2-7, with unresolved D. The CDR3 covers 14 residues. Germline V gene lookup returns CDR1 SGHDN and CDR2 FVKESK. Trimming shortened V by 6 bases and J by 4 bases, and 16 bases separated the two germline ends. CDR3 loop: CASREAGSSYEQYF. In nucleotides, the CDR3 is TGTGCCAGCAGGGAAGCCGGGTCTTCTTACGAGCAGTACTTC.

The gene calls are TRBV28 and TRBJ2-5, with D tentatively TRBD2 (5 bases). Germline V lookup: CDR1 MDHEN, CDR2 SYDVKM. Trimming removed 5 bases at V and 4 bases at J, with 17 bases between. The CDR3 sequence is 15 residues long. The CDR3 DNA reads as TGTGCCAGCAGTCCCGCCTCACTAGGCAGAGAGACCCAGTACTTC. Protein sequence: CASSPASLGRETQYF.

This chain uses TRBV9 with TRBJ2-3; tentative D call: TRBD1 (6 bases). The CDR3 contains 15 residues. The germline gives CDR1 SGDLS, CDR2 YYNGEE. Trimming pared 1 base from V and 6 bases from J, leaving 15 bases between. In DNA, the CDR3 is TGTGCCAGCAGCGTACAGGGGAGCTATCAGGATACGCAGTATTTT. It codes for CASSVQGSYQDTQYF.

The genes are TRBV10-3 and TRBJ2-2, with 8 nucleotides matching TRBD1. The CDR3 is 16 amino acids. Germline values: CDR1 ENHRY, CDR2 SYGVKD. J was trimmed by 4 bases and V by 6 bases; bases with no gene match: 10. CDR3 residues: CAIRETGGLFTGELFF. For the CDR3, the DNA is TGTGCCATCAGGGAAACAGGGGGTTTGTTCACCGGGGAGCTGTTTTTT.

The CDR3 nucleotides are TGTGCCAGTAGTGTACAGGGGGCGCAAAACATTCAGTACTTC. As protein: CASSVQGAQNIQYF. The V and J genes are TRBV19 and TRBJ2-4, with 9 nucleotides matching TRBD1. The CDR3 length is 14 residues. Trimming cost V 5 bases and J 5 bases; bases outside gene matches: 4. The germline CDR1 and CDR2 sequences are LNHDA and SQIVND (reference sequence).

The V and J genes are TRBV10-3 and TRBJ1-5, with 11 bases aligning to TRBD1. Germline V gives CDR1 ENHRY, CDR2 SYGVKD. V trimming: 0 bases; J trimming: 6 bases; junction bases outside the gene matches: 4. The CDR3 spans 16 residues. The CDR3 sequence: CAISESRTGGSQPQHF. For the CDR3, the DNA is TGTGCCATCAGTGAGTCCCGGACAGGGGGCTCTCAGCCCCAGCATTTT.

J is TRBJ2-1 and V is TRBV5-1; 7 nucleotides agree with TRBD2. With 4 bases clipped from V and 0 bases from J, the junction kept 4 bases outside the gene matches. The CDR3 consists of 15 residues. The germline V gene encodes CDR1 SGHRS and CDR2 YFSETQ. CDR3 region: CASSLSSGSYNEQFF. The CDR3 region has the DNA TGCGCCAGCAGCCTTTCTAGCGGCTCCTACAATGAGCAGTTCTTC.